The T cell receptor beta chain described here comes from a study of shared clonotypes between healthy human individuals. At the level of the study: The donor pool was made up of a couple of women and a few men aged 18 to 49.

The repertoire was sequenced with immunoSEQ multiplex PCR; TCRdb's copy has only in-frame clones and lacks some. The sample lists roughly 2 million clones, approximately 96% occurring once. There are 15 residues in the CDR3. V was pared by 2 bases and J by 0 bases, with 7 bases between. Germline CDR1 reads SGHTA; CDR2 reads FQGNSA. The CD4+ fraction was divided into a CD45RA+ naive subset and a CD45RA-negative memory subset. The TCR sequence derives from a man between 18 and 29 years old in good health. The rearrangement joins TRBV7-2 to TRBJ2-2; no clear D gene. Sequencing was carried out using naive CD4+ T cells sorted from blood. Subset noted: CD45RA+ positively selected. The CDR3 region has the DNA TGTGCCAGCAGCTTATCGCGGACGAACACCGGGGAGCTGTTTTTT. Its translation: CASSLSRTNTGELFF.